Listed here is a single T cell receptor (beta chain). Its antigen is unidentified. The data originate from a study of T cells in localized non-small cell lung cancer. Study-level results: In uninvolved adjacent lung, T cell clonality reached its highest value, exceeding tumor. Longer overall survival accompanied higher blood T cell density. Within adjacent lung there appeared a median approximately 62 of the top 100 tumor clones. Heterogeneity remains possible because sequencing was limited to only one tumor region.

TCRdb's copy holds only in-frame clones and misses some; the assay was immunoSEQ multiplex PCR. The sample yields 25,000 to 35,000 clones, approximately 90% seen once. The starting material was peripheral blood, obtained before any cancer treatment. The source of this sequence is a female donor over 55 with stage III squamous cell lung carcinoma.

The CDR3 is CASSLAGTASGPQETQYF. The DNA of the CDR3 is TGTGCCAGCAGTTTAGCCGGGACAGCCTCTGGGCCTCAAGAGACCCAGTACTTC. The chain combines TRBV27 with TRBJ2-5, with 7 bases fitting TRBD1. This CDR3 region has 18 residues. In germline, CDR1 is MNHEY, CDR2 SMNVEV (reference sequence). V shed 2 bases and J 2 bases; nucleotides not matched to a gene: 14.